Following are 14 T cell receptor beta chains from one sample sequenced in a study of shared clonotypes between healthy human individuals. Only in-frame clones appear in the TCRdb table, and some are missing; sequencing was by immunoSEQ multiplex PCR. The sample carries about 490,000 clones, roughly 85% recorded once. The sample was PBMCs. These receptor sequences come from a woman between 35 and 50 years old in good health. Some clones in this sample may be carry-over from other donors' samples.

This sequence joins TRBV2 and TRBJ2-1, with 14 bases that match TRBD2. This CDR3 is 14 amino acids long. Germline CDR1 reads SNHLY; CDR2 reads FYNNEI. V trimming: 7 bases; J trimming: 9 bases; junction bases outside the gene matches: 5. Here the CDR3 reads CASTRLAGGGEQFF. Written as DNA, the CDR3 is TGTGCCAGCACCCGACTAGCGGGAGGGGGTGAGCAGTTCTTC. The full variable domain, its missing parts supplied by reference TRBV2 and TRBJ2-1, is EPEVTQTPSHQVTQMGQEVILRCVPISNHLYFYWYRQILGQKVEFLVSFYNNEISEKSEIFDDQFSVERPDGSNFTLKIRSTKLEDSAMYFCASTRLAGGGEQFFGPGTRLTVL.

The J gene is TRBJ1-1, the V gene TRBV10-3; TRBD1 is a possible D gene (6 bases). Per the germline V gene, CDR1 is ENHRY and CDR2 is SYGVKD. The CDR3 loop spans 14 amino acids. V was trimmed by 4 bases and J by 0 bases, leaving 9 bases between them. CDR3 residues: CAISVRGMNTEAFF. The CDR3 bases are TGTGCCATCAGTGTGAGGGGGATGAACACTGAAGCTTTCTTT.

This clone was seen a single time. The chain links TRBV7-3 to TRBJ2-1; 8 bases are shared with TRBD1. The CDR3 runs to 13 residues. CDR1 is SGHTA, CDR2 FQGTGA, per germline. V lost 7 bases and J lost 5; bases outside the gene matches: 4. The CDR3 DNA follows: TGTGCCAGCACAACAGGGGGGAACAATGAGCAGTTCTTC. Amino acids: CASTTGGNNEQFF.

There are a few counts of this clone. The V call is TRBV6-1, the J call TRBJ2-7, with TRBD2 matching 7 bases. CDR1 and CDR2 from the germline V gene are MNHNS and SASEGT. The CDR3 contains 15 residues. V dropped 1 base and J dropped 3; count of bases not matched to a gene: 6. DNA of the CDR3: TGTGCCAGCAGTGAAGGGGGGGAGGGTTTCTACGAGCAGTACTTC. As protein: CASSEGGEGFYEQYF.

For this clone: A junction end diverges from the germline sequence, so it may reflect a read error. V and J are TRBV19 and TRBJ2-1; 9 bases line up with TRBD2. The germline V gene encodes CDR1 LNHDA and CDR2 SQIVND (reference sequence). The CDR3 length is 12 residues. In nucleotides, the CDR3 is TGTGCCAGTACTAGGGCTGGGACTAGCCGGCTCTTC. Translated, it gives CASTRAGTSRLF.

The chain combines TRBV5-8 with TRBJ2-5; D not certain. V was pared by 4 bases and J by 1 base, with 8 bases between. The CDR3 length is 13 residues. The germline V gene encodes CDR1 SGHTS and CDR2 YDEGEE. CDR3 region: CASSRAFQETQYF. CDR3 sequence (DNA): TGTGCCAGCAGCCGGGCCTTCCAAGAGACCCAGTACTTC.

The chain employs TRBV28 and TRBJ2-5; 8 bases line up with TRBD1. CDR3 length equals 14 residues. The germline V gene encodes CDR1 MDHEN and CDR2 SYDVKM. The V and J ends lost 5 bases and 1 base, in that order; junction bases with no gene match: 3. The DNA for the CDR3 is TGTGCCAGCAGTCGGACAGGGTCCCAAGAGACCCAGTACTTC. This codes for CASSRTGSQETQYF.

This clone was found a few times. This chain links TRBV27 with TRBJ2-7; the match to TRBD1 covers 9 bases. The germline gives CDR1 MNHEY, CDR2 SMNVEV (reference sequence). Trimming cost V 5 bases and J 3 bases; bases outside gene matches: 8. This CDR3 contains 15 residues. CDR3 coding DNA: TGTGCCAGCAGTCCGGGACAGGGTCTATTCTACGAGCAGTACTTC. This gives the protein CASSPGQGLFYEQYF.

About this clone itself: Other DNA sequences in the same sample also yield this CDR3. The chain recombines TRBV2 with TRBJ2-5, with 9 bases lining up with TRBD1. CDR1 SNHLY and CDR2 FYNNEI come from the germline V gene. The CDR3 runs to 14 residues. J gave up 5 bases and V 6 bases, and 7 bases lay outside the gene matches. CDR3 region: CASSPNRGQETQYF. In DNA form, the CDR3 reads TGTGCCAGCAGCCCTAACAGGGGGCAGGAGACCCAGTACTTC.

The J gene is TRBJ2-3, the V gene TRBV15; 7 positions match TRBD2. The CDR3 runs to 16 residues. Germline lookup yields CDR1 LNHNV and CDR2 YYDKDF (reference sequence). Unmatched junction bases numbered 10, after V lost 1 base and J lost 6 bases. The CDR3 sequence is CATSRGGARGGDTQYF. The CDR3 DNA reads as TGTGCCACCAGCAGAGGAGGCGCGAGGGGAGGGGATACGCAGTATTTT.

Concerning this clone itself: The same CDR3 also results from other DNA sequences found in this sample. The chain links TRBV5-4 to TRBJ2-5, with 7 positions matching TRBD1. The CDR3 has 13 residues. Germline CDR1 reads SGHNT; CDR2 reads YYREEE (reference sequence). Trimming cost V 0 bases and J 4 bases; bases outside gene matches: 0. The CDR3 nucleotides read TGTGCCAGCAGCTTGGACAGGGGAGAGACCCAGTACTTC. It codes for CASSLDRGETQYF.

In DNA form, the CDR3 reads TGTGCCAGCAGCTCCTCAGCGGGAGGGCACTACAATGAGCAGTTCTTC. It is translated as CASSSSAGGHYNEQFF. This chain connects TRBV11-3 to TRBJ2-1; 10 bases are shared with TRBD2. With 4 bases clipped from V and 3 bases from J, the junction kept 6 bases outside the gene matches. The CDR3 loop spans 16 amino acids. CDR1 and CDR2 from the germline V gene are SGHNT and YENEEA.

The CDR3 DNA is TGCGCCAGCAGCTTGGAAGGGGCGGGTTCACCCCTCCACTTT. Its translation is CASSLEGAGSPLHF. This chain uses TRBV5-1 with TRBJ1-6; weak D call: TRBD1 (5 bases). V was trimmed by 0 bases and J by 9 bases, leaving 10 bases between them. This CDR3 region has 14 residues. Per the germline V gene, CDR1 is SGHRS and CDR2 is YFSETQ.

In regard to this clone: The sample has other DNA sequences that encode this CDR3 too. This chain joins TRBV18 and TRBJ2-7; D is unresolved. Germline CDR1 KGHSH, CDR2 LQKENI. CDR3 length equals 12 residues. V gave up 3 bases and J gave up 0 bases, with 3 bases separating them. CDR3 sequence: CASSPSSYEQYF. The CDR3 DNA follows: TGTGCCAGCTCACCCTCCTCCTACGAGCAGTACTTC.